These 30 T cell receptor beta chains were all obtained from the same sample, sequenced in a study of spatial heterogeneity in lung cancer. Regarding time point: blood at routine non-recurrence follow-up after resection. TCRdb independently ran MiXCR on the 5' RACE reads; one entry per CDR3 protein. The repertoire includes tens of thousands of distinct CDR3 sequences, approximately 19% of them detected once, and roughly 22% sits in the top ten. The sequenced sample was PBMCs, obtained at follow-up. Source of these receptors: a male donor with early-stage non-small cell lung cancer.

The rearrangement links TRBV28 to TRBJ2-1, with TRBD2 matching 7 bases. Germline trimming cut 4 bases from V and 6 bases from J; bases unmatched to any gene: 6. The CDR3 contains 14 residues. Per the germline V gene, CDR1 is MDHEN and CDR2 is SYDVKM. The CDR3 here is CASSSRGGGNEQFF. CDR3 coding DNA: TGTGCCAGCAGTTCCCGGGGCGGGGGCAATGAGCAGTTCTTC.

This clonotype has only a few counts. The chain employs TRBV6-2 or TRBV6-3 and TRBJ1-2; D possibly corresponds to TRBD1 (6 bases). The CDR3 sequence is 12 residues long. Trimming left V 7 bases short and J 2 bases short, with 8 bases between. Germline lookup yields CDR1 MNHEY and CDR2 SVGEGT. DNA for the CDR3: TGTGCCAGCACCGACAGGAACTATGGCTACACCTTC. Protein: CASTDRNYGYTF.

The rearrangement links TRBV24-1 to TRBJ2-2, with 11 bases lining up with TRBD2. V was clipped by 2 bases and J by 5 bases; unmatched bases: 6. The germline V gene encodes CDR1 KGHDR and CDR2 SFDVKD. The CDR3 length is 17 residues. CDR3 residues: CATSDSTGTSGTGELFF. In DNA form, the CDR3 reads TGTGCCACCAGTGATTCGACCGGGACTAGCGGTACCGGGGAGCTGTTTTTT.

This clonotype has a handful of counts. This chain uses TRBV6-1 with TRBJ2-3; D uncertain. From germline, CDR1 is MNHNS and CDR2 SASEGT. V lost 4 bases to trimming and J lost 0 bases, with 8 bases between them. The CDR3 totals 14 residues. CDR3 nucleotides: TGTGCCAGCAGTGCCTGGTCAAGCACAGATACGCAGTATTTT. Its protein product is CASSAWSSTDTQYF.

In this sample, this clonotype turned up many times. The rearrangement uses TRBV10-1 and TRBJ2-7; D call uncertain. The V gene's germline CDR1 is WNHNN and CDR2 SYGVQD (reference sequence). The length of the CDR3 is 14 residues. V was shortened by 10 bases and J by 2 bases, with 18 bases between the two germline ends. The CDR3 is CATRGSIFTYEQYV. In DNA, the CDR3 is TGCGCCACCCGAGGCTCCATATTCACCTACGAGCAGTACGTC.

The V gene is TRBV7-9, the J gene TRBJ2-2, with D perhaps TRBD2 (6 bases). The germline V gene has CDR1 SEHNR and CDR2 FQNEAQ (reference sequence). This CDR3 region has 14 residues. Between the trimmed V and J ends, which lost 5 bases and 1 base, there was a span of 8 bases. Here the CDR3 DNA reads TGTGCCAGCAGCCGGGACTTGAACACCGGGGAGCTGTTTTTT. Its translation is CASSRDLNTGELFF. The variable domain in full, completed from reference TRBV7-9 and TRBJ2-2, reads DTGVSQNPRHKITKRGQNVTFRCDPISEHNRLYWYRQTLGQGPEFLTYFQNEAQLEKSRLLSDRFSAERPKGSFSTLEIQRTEQGDSAMYLCASSRDLNTGELFFGEGSRLTVL.

The V and J genes are TRBV29-1 and TRBJ2-7; possible D gene TRBD2, 5 bases. This CDR3 is 13 amino acids long. Germline V gives CDR1 SQVTM, CDR2 ANQGSEA. Between the trimmed V and J ends, which lost 4 bases and 1 base, there was a span of 11 bases. The DNA for the CDR3 is TGCAGCGTTGGTCAGCGGAGATCCTACGAGCAGTACTTC. Its translation is CSVGQRRSYEQYF.

This clonotype was observed many times. The chain uses TRBV20-1 and TRBJ1-1; 8 nucleotides agree with TRBD1. The junction had 18 bases not matched to a gene; V was cut back by 8 bases and J by 7 bases. CDR1 DFQATT and CDR2 SNEGSKA come from the germline V gene (reference sequence). CDR3 length: 15 residues. The CDR3, as DNA: TGCAGTCTACGGACTTACAGGGGGGGAACAGGTGAAGCTTTCTTT. This sequence encodes CSLRTYRGGTGEAFF.

This clonotype was observed a handful of times. This chain uses TRBV27 with TRBJ2-1; 8 bases fit TRBD1. Germline V gives CDR1 MNHEY, CDR2 SMNVEV (reference sequence). V was clipped by 1 base and J by 5 bases; unmatched bases: 10. This CDR3 is 17 amino acids long. CDR3 bases: TGTGCCAGCAGTTTATTTTTCTCGGGACAGGTTAACAATGAGCAGTTCTTC. Protein product: CASSLFFSGQVNNEQFF.

The chain employs TRBV7-8 and TRBJ2-3; D possibly matches TRBD1 or TRBD2 (5 bases each). Germline V CDR1 and CDR2: SGHVS, FQNEAQ. Between the trimmed V and J ends, which lost 4 bases and 2 bases, there was a span of 13 bases. CDR3 size: 15 residues. The CDR3 sequence is CASSYYLGDTDTQYF. The CDR3 DNA is TGTGCCAGCAGCTATTATTTGGGGGACACAGATACGCAGTATTTT. Using reference TRBV7-8 and TRBJ2-3 for the parts outside the CDR3, the full variable domain is GAGVSQSPRYKVAKRGQDVALRCDPISGHVSLFWYQQALGQGPEFLTYFQNEAQLDKSGLPSDRFFAERPEGSVSTLKIQRTQQEDSAVYLCASSYYLGDTDTQYFGPGTRLTVL.

The chain combines TRBV2 with TRBJ2-6; 8 bases are shared with TRBD1. The CDR3 is made up of 18 amino acids. Germline lookup yields CDR1 SNHLY and CDR2 FYNNEI. V dropped 4 bases and J dropped 3; count of bases not matched to a gene: 11. The CDR3 spells CASSAGQGRSRGANVLTF. Written as DNA, the CDR3 is TGTGCCAGCAGTGCAGGACAGGGTCGAAGTCGTGGGGCCAACGTCCTGACTTTC. The whole variable domain, filled in from reference TRBV2 and TRBJ2-6, reads EPEVTQTPSHQVTQMGQEVILRCVPISNHLYFYWYRQILGQKVEFLVSFYNNEISEKSEIFDDQFSVERPDGSNFTLKIRSTKLEDSAMYFCASSAGQGRSRGANVLTFGAGSRLTVL.

V gene TRBV5-4 combines with J gene TRBJ2-2; D ambiguous. V dropped 4 bases and J dropped 1 base, with 8 bases sitting between them. In germline, CDR1 is SGHNT, CDR2 YYREEE (reference sequence). This CDR3 is built from 14 residues. CDR3 sequence (DNA): TGTGCCAGCAGCAAACCGGAGAACACCGGGGAGCTGTTTTTT. Translated, it gives CASSKPENTGELFF.

Here the CDR3 DNA reads TGTGCCAGCAGCTTACAAAGTTTCGGCGGGAGATTAGTGATTATGGATGAGCAGTTCTTC. This codes for CASSLQSFGGRLVIMDEQFF. The chain uses TRBV7-4 and TRBJ2-1; TRBD2 aligns across 7 bases. Germline V gene lookup returns CDR1 SGHVT and CDR2 SQSDAQ. V dropped 2 bases and J dropped 8; count of bases not matched to a gene: 24. CDR3 length: 20 residues. The variable domain in full, with the rest retrieved from reference TRBV7-4 and TRBJ2-1, is GAGVSQSPRYKVAKRGRDVALRCDSISGHVTLYWYRQTLGQGSEVLTYSQSDAQRDKSGRPSGRFSAERPERSVSTLKIQRTEQGDSAVYLCASSLQSFGGRLVIMDEQFFGPGTRLTVL.

The chain carries TRBV7-9 and TRBJ2-3; 8 nucleotides agree with TRBD1. There are 14 residues in the CDR3. V shed 5 bases and J 1 base; nucleotides not matched to a gene: 2. Germline loops: CDR1 SEHNR, CDR2 FQNEAQ (reference sequence). CDR3 residues: CASSDRGGTDTQYF. The CDR3 DNA sequence: TGTGCCAGCAGCGACAGGGGCGGCACAGATACGCAGTATTTT. The full variable domain, rest sourced from reference TRBV7-9 and TRBJ2-3, is DTGVSQNPRHKITKRGQNVTFRCDPISEHNRLYWYRQTLGQGPEFLTYFQNEAQLEKSRLLSDRFSAERPKGSFSTLEIQRTEQGDSAMYLCASSDRGGTDTQYFGPGTRLTVL.

At least ten counts were recorded for this clonotype. The chain joins TRBV6-5 to TRBJ1-2; no clear D gene. This CDR3 contains 12 residues. Trimming pared 6 bases from V and 2 bases from J, leaving 7 bases between. The germline V gene encodes CDR1 MNHEY and CDR2 SVGAGI. The CDR3 bases are TGTGCCAGCAGCCCATGGAACTATGGCTACACCTTC. Translation: CASSPWNYGYTF.

This clonotype was seen many times. CDR3 sequence (DNA): TGTGCCAGCAGTTCCGAGATCGGCTACAAGACCCAGTACTTC. Translating it yields CASSSEIGYKTQYF. The chain combines TRBV12-3 or TRBV12-4 with TRBJ2-5; D gene unclear. Deletions cut 4 bases from V and 6 bases from J, with 15 bases between. This CDR3 region has 14 residues.

This clonotype has only a few counts. The rearrangement links TRBV27 to TRBJ1-2; D perhaps matches TRBD1 (5 bases). The V gene lost 5 bases and the J gene lost 8 bases, with 21 bases spanning the gap. CDR1 and CDR2 from the germline V gene are MNHEY and SMNVEV (reference sequence). The CDR3 sequence is 15 residues long. CDR3 nucleotides: TGTGCCAGCAGTAACCGGGACGGGGAATCCTACGGCTACACCTTC. It specifies CASSNRDGESYGYTF.

The rearrangement links TRBV29-1 to TRBJ1-2; 9 bases are shared with TRBD1. CDR3 size: 14 residues. CDR1 is SQVTM, CDR2 ANQGSEA, per germline. After removal of 7 bases from V and 3 bases from J, the junction contained 9 bases not matched to a gene. CDR3 nucleotide sequence: TGCAGCGCACCCTTTGGGGACAGGGACTATGGCTACACCTTC. Its translation: CSAPFGDRDYGYTF.

The V call is TRBV18, the J call TRBJ2-2; 10 nucleotides agree with TRBD2. The CDR3 loop spans 19 amino acids. The V gene's germline CDR1 is KGHSH and CDR2 LQKENI. V was clipped by 1 base and J by 6 bases; unmatched bases: 14. CDR3: CASSPRDASGSGRPGELFF. The CDR3 nucleotides are TGTGCCAGCTCACCACGTGACGCTAGCGGGAGCGGCCGTCCCGGGGAGCTGTTTTTT.

J is TRBJ2-3 and V is TRBV7-8, with 10 positions matching TRBD1. This CDR3 has 14 amino acids. The trim removed 4 bases at V and 3 bases at J, leaving 1 base unmatched. The germline CDR1 and CDR2 sequences are SGHVS and FQNEAQ. The CDR3 bases are TGTGCCAGCAGCTGGGACAGGGGAACAGATACGCAGTATTTT. It specifies CASSWDRGTDTQYF. Variable domain in full (rest from reference TRBV7-8 and TRBJ2-3): GAGVSQSPRYKVAKRGQDVALRCDPISGHVSLFWYQQALGQGPEFLTYFQNEAQLDKSGLPSDRFFAERPEGSVSTLKIQRTQQEDSAVYLCASSWDRGTDTQYFGPGTRLTVL.

This clonotype was found a few times. This chain uses TRBV7-2 with TRBJ2-2; D unclear. Germline V CDR1 and CDR2: SGHTA, FQGNSA. There are 12 residues in the CDR3. V was trimmed by 0 bases and J by 7 bases, leaving 3 bases between them. CDR3 DNA: TGTGCCAGCAGCTTAGCGGTCGGGGAGCTGTTTTTT. Amino acids: CASSLAVGELFF.

The chain is built from TRBV2 and TRBJ1-6; D uncertain. Per the germline V gene, CDR1 is SNHLY and CDR2 is FYNNEI. The ends were cut back, 8 bases at V and 9 bases at J, with 11 bases in the middle. The CDR3 covers 12 residues. CDR3 nucleotides: TGTGCCAGCGCTTCCCTGTTTTCACCCCTCCACTTT. Its translation: CASASLFSPLHF.

This clonotype has only one observation. One end of the junction is discordant with germline, which a read error may explain. The rearrangement links TRBV7-3 to TRBJ2-1; no definite D call. Germline-derived CDR1 and CDR2 are SGHTA and FQGTGA. The CDR3 loop spans 16 amino acids. CDR3 loop: CASSLDSLSSYNERFF. CDR3 DNA sequence: TGTGCCAGCAGCTTAGACTCGCTAAGCTCCTACAATGAGCGGTTCTTC.

The chain recombines TRBV20-1 with TRBJ2-4, with a tentative D call TRBD2 (6 bases). The length of the CDR3 is 12 residues. V lost 4 bases and J 7 bases, leaving 11 bases between the germline ends. CDR1 and CDR2 (germline): DFQATT, SNEGSKA (reference sequence). The CDR3 region is CSATGTENIQYF. The CDR3 region has the DNA TGCAGTGCTACCGGGACTGAGAACATTCAGTACTTC.

The chain is built from TRBV20-1 and TRBJ2-1; 8 positions match TRBD2. CDR1 and CDR2 (germline): DFQATT, SNEGSKA (reference sequence). With V trimmed by 6 bases and J by 7 bases, 11 bases remained unmatched. The CDR3 has 14 amino acids. CDR3 coding DNA: TGCAGTGCCGCTCCGGGGGGGGCCGAGAATGAGCAGTTCTTC. Translation: CSAAPGGAENEQFF.

This clonotype occurred many times. The V and J genes are TRBV6-5 and TRBJ2-2; TRBD1 or TRBD2 may be the D gene (7 bases each). The CDR3 length is 15 residues. CDR1 MNHEY and CDR2 SVGAGI come from the germline V gene. V gave up 5 bases and J gave up 4 bases, with 14 bases separating them. For the CDR3, the DNA is TGTGCCAGCAGTGACAGGGAGGGTAGCACCGGGGAGCTGTTTTTT. This sequence encodes CASSDREGSTGELFF.

There are many counts of this clonotype. The DNA of the CDR3 is TGTGCCAGCAGTGCTGACAGGGGCTACACCTTC. It encodes CASSADRGYTF. The rearrangement uses TRBV2 and TRBJ1-2, with TRBD1 as a possible D gene (6 bases). Germline V gene data show CDR1 as SNHLY and CDR2 as FYNNEI. CDR3 length equals 11 residues. Trimming stripped 4 bases from V and 8 bases from J, with 8 bases between. The full variable domain, with the rest looked up from reference TRBV2 and TRBJ1-2, is EPEVTQTPSHQVTQMGQEVILRCVPISNHLYFYWYRQILGQKVEFLVSFYNNEISEKSEIFDDQFSVERPDGSNFTLKIRSTKLEDSAMYFCASSADRGYTFGSGTRLTVV.

The chain links TRBV20-1 to TRBJ1-6; 7 positions match TRBD1. V lost 0 bases and J lost 6; bases outside the gene matches: 2. CDR1 and CDR2 (germline): DFQATT, SNEGSKA (reference sequence). This CDR3 region has 14 residues. CDR3 sequence: CSARETGPNSPLHF. CDR3 sequence (DNA): TGCAGTGCTAGAGAGACAGGGCCTAATTCACCCCTCCACTTT.

This clonotype has a count of ten or more. The chain uses TRBV24-1 and TRBJ2-1; 10 bases fit TRBD1. Germline values: CDR1 KGHDR, CDR2 SFDVKD. Trimming took 1 base from V and 5 from J; bases not matched to a gene: 7. CDR3 size: 17 residues. The CDR3 sequence: CATSDFPGQGGNNEQFF. CDR3 nucleotides: TGTGCCACCAGTGATTTCCCCGGACAGGGGGGTAACAATGAGCAGTTCTTC.

This chain uses TRBV7-2 with TRBJ1-1; D remains ambiguous. Germline V lookup: CDR1 SGHTA, CDR2 FQGNSA. Trimming took 3 bases from V and 0 from J, leaving 8 bases between them. The CDR3 loop spans 14 amino acids. CDR3 sequence reads: CASSLDRVNTEAFF. CDR3 sequence (DNA): TGTGCCAGCAGCTTGGACCGAGTGAACACTGAAGCTTTCTTT.